The T cell receptor (beta chain) under discussion was sequenced for a study of blood T cell repertoires in COVID-19. Study background: Researchers got acute and convalescent COVID-19 samples from the United States, Italy and Spain. From T cells, B-cell-depleted T cells, or PBMCs came the material, which was cDNA or gDNA.

This clone was detected a few times. As processed by the authors: The assay estimated nucleated cells by amplifying reference gene primers. Generated by immunoSEQ multiplex PCR, the TCRdb table keeps only in-frame clones and is missing some. D and trimming were read from the DNA, whereas the V and J calls and clone size are those reported in that table. Altogether 170,000 or so clones are present, approximately 79% being singletons, with the ten largest covering 26%. The CDR3 loop spans 16 amino acids. The germline gives CDR1 SGHAT, CDR2 FQNNGV. Between the trimmed V and J ends, which lost 6 bases and 2 bases, there was a span of 19 bases.

Specimen: peripheral blood. The J gene is TRBJ2-5, the V gene TRBV11-2, with a tentative D call TRBD1 (5 bases). The receptor's source is a woman in her sixties or seventies with acute or convalescent COVID-19. CDR3 DNA sequence: TGTGCCAGCAGGCAGCTCACAAGGGGTGTACAAGAGACCCAGTACTTC. It is translated as CASRQLTRGVQETQYF. The variable domain in full, with the rest retrieved from reference TRBV11-2 and TRBJ2-5, is EAGVAQSPRYKIIEKRQSVAFWCNPISGHATLYWYQQILGQGPKLLIQFQNNGVVDDSQLPKDRFSAERLKGVDSTLKIQPAKLEDSAVYLCASRQLTRGVQETQYFGPGTRLLVL.